This TCR beta chain derives from a study of shared T cell receptors in the human thymus. Profiled with immunoSEQ multiplex PCR; TCRdb holds only in-frame clones, not every one. The sample shows roughly 660,000 clones, 85% to 90% of them seen only once. Germline V lookup: CDR1 LNHDA, CDR2 SQIVND (reference sequence). CDR3 size: 11 residues. V was pared by 9 bases and J by 4 bases, with 2 bases of the junction left unmatched. These data also featured in a second study, about human thymus T cells.

This sequence was found in a boy under two years old with a congenital heart defect. The V gene is TRBV19, the J gene TRBJ2-7, with TRBD2 matching 8 bases. Material: thymocytes. CDR3 nucleotide sequence: TGTGCCAGCTCTAGCGGGTACGAGCAGTACTTC. It encodes CASSSGYEQYF. Complete variable domain (other parts from reference TRBV19 and TRBJ2-7): DGGITQSPKYLFRKEGQNVTLSCEQNLNHDAMYWYRQDPGQGLRLIYYSQIVNDFQKGDIAEGYSVSREKKESFPLTVTSAQKNPTAFYLCASSSGYEQYFGPGTRLTVT.